This T cell receptor (beta chain) was sequenced in a study of cytomegalovirus exposure and HLA in healthy donors. PCR primers comprised 60 Vbeta and 13 Jbeta primers. Generated by immunoSEQ multiplex PCR, the TCRdb table keeps only in-frame clones and is missing some. The table records roughly 71,000 clones, roughly 81% of them present only once. In its sample, this clone was seen a few times. CDR1 is MNHNY, CDR2 SVGAGI, per germline (reference sequence). This CDR3 spans 15 amino acids. The V segment lost 0 bases and the J segment 2 bases; nucleotides outside the gene matches: 1. The rearrangement joins TRBV6-6 to TRBJ2-3, with TRBD2 matching over 8 bases. Specimen: PBMCs. The clonotype was recovered from a human donor in good health. CDR3 sequence: CASSYSSGITDTQYF. The CDR3, as DNA: TGTGCCAGCAGTTACTCTAGCGGGATCACAGATACGCAGTATTTT.